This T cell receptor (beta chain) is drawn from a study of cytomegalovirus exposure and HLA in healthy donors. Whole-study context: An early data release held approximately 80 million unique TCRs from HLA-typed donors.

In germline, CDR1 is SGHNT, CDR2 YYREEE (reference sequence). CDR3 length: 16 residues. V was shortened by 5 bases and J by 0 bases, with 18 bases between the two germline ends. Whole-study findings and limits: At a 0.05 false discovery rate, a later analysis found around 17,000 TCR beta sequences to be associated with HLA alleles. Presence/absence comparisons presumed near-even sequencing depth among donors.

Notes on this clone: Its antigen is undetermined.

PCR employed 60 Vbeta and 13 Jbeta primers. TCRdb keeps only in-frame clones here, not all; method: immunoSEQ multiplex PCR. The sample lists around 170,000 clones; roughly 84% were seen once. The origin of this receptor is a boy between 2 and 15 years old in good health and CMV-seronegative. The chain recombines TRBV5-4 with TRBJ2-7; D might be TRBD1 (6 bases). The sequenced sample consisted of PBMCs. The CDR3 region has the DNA TGTGCCAGCAGACTTTATCGGGACACTTCCTCCTACGAGCAGTACTTC. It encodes CASRLYRDTSSYEQYF. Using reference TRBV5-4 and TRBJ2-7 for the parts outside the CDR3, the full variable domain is ETGVTQSPTHLIKTRGQQVTLRCSSQSGHNTVSWYQQALGQGPQFIFQYYREEENGRGNFPPRFSGLQFPNYSSELNVNALELDDSALYLCASRLYRDTSSYEQYFGPGTRLTVT.